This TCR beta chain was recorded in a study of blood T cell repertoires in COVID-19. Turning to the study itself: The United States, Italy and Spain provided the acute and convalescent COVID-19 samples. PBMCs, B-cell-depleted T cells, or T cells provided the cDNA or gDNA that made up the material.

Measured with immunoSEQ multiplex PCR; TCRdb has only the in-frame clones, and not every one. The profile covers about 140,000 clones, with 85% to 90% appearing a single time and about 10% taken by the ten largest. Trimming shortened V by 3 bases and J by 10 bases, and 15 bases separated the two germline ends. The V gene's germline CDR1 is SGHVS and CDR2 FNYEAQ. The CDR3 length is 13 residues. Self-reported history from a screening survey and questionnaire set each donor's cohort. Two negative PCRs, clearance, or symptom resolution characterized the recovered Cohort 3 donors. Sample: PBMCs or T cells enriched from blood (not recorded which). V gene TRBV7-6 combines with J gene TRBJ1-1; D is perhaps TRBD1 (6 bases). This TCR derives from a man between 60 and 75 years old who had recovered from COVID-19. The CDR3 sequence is CASSFRGPQAAFF. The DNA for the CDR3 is TGTGCCAGCAGCTTCAGGGGCCCCCAGGCAGCTTTCTTT.